These T cell receptor beta chains were read from a single sample in a study of T-cell memory formation after mild COVID-19. TCRdb reprocessed the 5' RACE reads via MiXCR and lists one record per CDR3 protein. The data show about 390,000 distinct CDR3 sequences, 21% seen once. Sequencing was carried out using PBMCs or a T cell subset sorted from them (not recorded which). The receptors originated from an adult woman who had mild COVID-19 (a few samples of this study predate the infection). Cell type and time point are not known. The CDR3 runs from the conserved cysteine through the conserved F or W. A D gene is named only where the DNA matches it firmly. Not every row has a clone size; where given, it reads once, few, many or a size class.

CSVPPGQGHTDTQYF TGCAGCGTGCCTCCGGGACAGGGGCACACAGATACGCAGTATTTT TRBJ2-3 TRBD1 15 - TRBV29-1
CASSTGTSSYEQYF TGTGCCAGCAGTACCGGGACTAGCAGTTACGAGCAGTACTTC TRBJ2-7 TRBD2 14 few TRBV7-6
CATSGFSGRPQHF TGTGCCACCAGTGGCTTCTCGGGGAGGCCCCAGCATTTT TRBJ1-5 - 13 few TRBV24-1
CATSDSAHPTYF TGTGCCACCAGTGATTCCGCCCACCCCACGTATTTT TRBJ2-3 - 12 few TRBV24-1
CASSYSGELDGYTF TGTGCCAGCAGTTACTCGGGGGAATTGGATGGCTACACCTTC TRBJ1-2 - 14 - TRBV6-5
CSASDIPTSEGADTQYF TGCAGTGCTAGTGACATCCCGACTAGCGAAGGGGCAGATACGCAGTATTTT TRBJ2-3 TRBD2 17 - TRBV20-1
CAWSGGQPVLVGPKNIQYF TGTGCCTGGAGTGGCGGACAGCCGGTTTTAGTGGGACCCAAAAACATTCAGTACTTC TRBJ2-4 - 19 few TRBV30
CSATLDSNTEAFF TGCAGTGCTACCCTGGACAGTAACACTGAAGCTTTCTTT TRBJ1-1 - 13 - TRBV20-1
CSASSTASGYNEQFF TGCAGTGCTAGTTCAACGGCTAGCGGATACAATGAGCAGTTCTTC TRBJ2-1 TRBD2 15 many TRBV20-1
CASSGLADQETQYF TGTGCCAGCAGTGGACTAGCGGATCAAGAGACCCAGTACTTC TRBJ2-5 TRBD2 14 - TRBV12-3/TRBV12-4
CSARDVWRDQFF TGCAGTGCTAGAGATGTTTGGCGGGACCAGTTCTTC TRBJ2-1 - 12 - TRBV20-1
CAGTGRETQYF TGTGCCGGGACAGGGAGAGAGACCCAGTACTTC TRBJ2-5 TRBD1 11 few TRBV27
CSAPGQSLDTQYF TGCAGCGCTCCGGGACAGTCCTTAGATACGCAGTATTTT TRBJ2-3 TRBD1 13 few TRBV29-1
CASSSTSGTSVEKLFF TGCGCCAGCAGCTCCACATCCGGGACTTCCGTTGAAAAACTGTTTTTT TRBJ1-4 - 16 few TRBV5-1
CASSLRGARGYTF TGTGCCAGCAGTTTGAGGGGAGCTCGGGGCTACACCTTC TRBJ1-2 - 13 - TRBV12-3/TRBV12-4
CSAREPSGGGGNTIYF TGCAGTGCTAGAGAACCTTCAGGGGGCGGTGGAAACACCATATATTTT TRBJ1-3 TRBD1 16 few TRBV20-1
CASSLSTGTASLEAFF TGTGCCAGCAGCCTATCAACCGGGACAGCGAGCCTTGAAGCTTTCTTT TRBJ1-1 TRBD1 16 - TRBV7-9
CASSSRLVRYNEQFF TGTGCCAGCAGCTCGAGACTAGTCCGATACAATGAGCAGTTCTTC TRBJ2-1 - 15 - TRBV5-4